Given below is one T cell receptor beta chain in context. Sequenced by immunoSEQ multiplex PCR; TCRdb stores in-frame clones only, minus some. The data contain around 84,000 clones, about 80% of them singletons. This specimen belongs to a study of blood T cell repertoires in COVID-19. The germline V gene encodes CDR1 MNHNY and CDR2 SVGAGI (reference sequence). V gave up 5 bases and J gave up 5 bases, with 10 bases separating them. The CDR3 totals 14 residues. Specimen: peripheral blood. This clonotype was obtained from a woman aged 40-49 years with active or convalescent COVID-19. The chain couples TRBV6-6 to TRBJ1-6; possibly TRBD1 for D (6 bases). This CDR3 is CASSPQGNNSPLHF. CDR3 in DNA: TGTGCCAGCAGTCCTCAGGGGAATAATTCACCCCTCCACTTT.